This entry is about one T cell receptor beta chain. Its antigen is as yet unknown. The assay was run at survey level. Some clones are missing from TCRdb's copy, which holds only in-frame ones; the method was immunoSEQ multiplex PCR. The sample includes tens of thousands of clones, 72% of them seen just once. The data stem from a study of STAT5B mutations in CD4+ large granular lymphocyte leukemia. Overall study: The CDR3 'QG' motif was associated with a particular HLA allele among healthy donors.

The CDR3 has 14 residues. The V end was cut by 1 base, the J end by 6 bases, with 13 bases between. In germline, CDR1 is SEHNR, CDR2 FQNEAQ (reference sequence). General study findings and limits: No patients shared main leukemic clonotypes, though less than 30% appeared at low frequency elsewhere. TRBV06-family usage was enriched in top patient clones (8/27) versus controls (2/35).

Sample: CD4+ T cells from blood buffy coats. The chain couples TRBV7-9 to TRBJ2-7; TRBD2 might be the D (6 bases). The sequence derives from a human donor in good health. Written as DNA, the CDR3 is TGTGCCAGCAGCTTAGAAGACTGGGGAGGCGAGCAGTACTTC. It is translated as CASSLEDWGGEQYF.